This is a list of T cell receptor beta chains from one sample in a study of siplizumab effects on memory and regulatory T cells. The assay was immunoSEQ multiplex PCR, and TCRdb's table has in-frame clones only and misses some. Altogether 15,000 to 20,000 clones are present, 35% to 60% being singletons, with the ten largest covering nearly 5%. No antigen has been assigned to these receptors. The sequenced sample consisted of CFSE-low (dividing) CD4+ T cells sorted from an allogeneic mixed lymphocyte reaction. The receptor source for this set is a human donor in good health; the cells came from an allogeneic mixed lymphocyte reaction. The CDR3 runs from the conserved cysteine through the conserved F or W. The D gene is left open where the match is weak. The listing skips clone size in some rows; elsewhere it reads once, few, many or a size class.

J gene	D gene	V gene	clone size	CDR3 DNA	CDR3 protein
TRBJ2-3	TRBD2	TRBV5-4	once	TGTGCCAGCAGCCTAGCGGGGGTCACAGATACGCAGTATTTT	CASSLAGVTDTQYF
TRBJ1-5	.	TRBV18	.	TGTGCCAGCTCATCCTCCCCCCTTGAGCCCCAGCATTTT	CASSSSPLEPQHF
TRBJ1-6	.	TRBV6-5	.	TGTGCCAGCAGGACCAGGGTATCGGATAATTCACCCCTCCACTTT	CASRTRVSDNSPLHF
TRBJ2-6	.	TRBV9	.	TGTGCCAGCAGCGTAGAACCGACTGGGGCCAACGTCCTGACTTTC	CASSVEPTGANVLTF
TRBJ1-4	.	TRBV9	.	TGTGCCAGCAGCGTAGAGTGGTCAGAGGATGAAAAACTGTTTTTT	CASSVEWSEDEKLFF
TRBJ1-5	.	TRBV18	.	TGTGCCAGCTCAGAGAGCCCTTATCAGCCCCAGCATTTT	CASSESPYQPQHF
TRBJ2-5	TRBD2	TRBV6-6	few	TGTGCCAGCAGCGGGGGGTTGCGGACCCAGTACTTC	CASSGGLRTQYF
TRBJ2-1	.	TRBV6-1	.	TGTGCCAGCAGTTTGCAGACATCCTCCTACAATGAGCAGTTCTTC	CASSLQTSSYNEQFF
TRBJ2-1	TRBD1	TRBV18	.	TGTGCCAGCTCACCGAGGACAGGGCCCGACAATGAGCAGTTCTTC	CASSPRTGPDNEQFF
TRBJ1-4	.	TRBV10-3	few	TGTGCCATCAGTGGGACAGCTAATGAAAAACTGTTTTTT	CAISGTANEKLFF
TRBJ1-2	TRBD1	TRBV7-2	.	TGTGCCAGCAGCTCATCCCTCGGGACAGGTTTAGATGGCTACACCTTC	CASSSSLGTGLDGYTF
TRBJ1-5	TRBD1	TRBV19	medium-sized	TGTGCCAGCGGGGACAGACAAGATCAGCCCCAGCATTTT	CASGDRQDQPQHF
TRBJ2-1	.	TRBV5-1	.	TGCGCCAGCAGCTTGTCCAGGGGCGATGAGCAGTTCTTC	CASSLSRGDEQFF
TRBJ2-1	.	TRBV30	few	TGTGCCTGGACCGGGGGGACAGGTGGCAATGAGCAGTTCTTC	CAWTGGTGGNEQFF
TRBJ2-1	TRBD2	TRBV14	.	TGTGCCAGCAGCCGAGCGGGGGGGCCCTCCGGTGCAGTCAATGAGCAGTTCTTC	CASSRAGGPSGAVNEQFF
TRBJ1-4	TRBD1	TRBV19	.	TGTGCCAGTAGTATAGACCCGACAGGGGGATTTGGAAAACTGTTTTTT	CASSIDPTGGFGKLFF
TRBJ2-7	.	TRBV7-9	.	TGTGCCAGCAGTCTAGGGGGGCCCTACGAGCAGTACTTC	CASSLGGPYEQYF